This entry is about one T cell receptor beta chain. Its matching antigen is unknown. One entry per CDR3 protein, called by TCRdb with MiXCR from the 5' RACE reads. The sample lists 350,000 to 400,000 distinct CDR3 sequences; 20% to 25% were seen once. The source of the sample is a study of CD8 T cells in ankylosing spondylitis. Findings of the study overall: The authors reported significant enrichment of disease-linked clones in matched ankylosing spondylitis synovial fluid. Clones linked to disease, bearing a CD8+ phenotype, were relatively rare in peripheral blood.

Germline-derived CDR1 and CDR2 are SGHVS and FQNEAQ. The CDR3 runs to 14 residues. J lost 4 bases, V lost 5 bases, and 8 bases had no gene match. Input material: blood, either unsorted or a sorted T cell fraction (not recorded which). The TCR sequence derives from a male donor with ankylosing spondylitis or in good health (not recorded which). The chain links TRBV7-8 to TRBJ2-7, with 7 positions matching TRBD1. The DNA of the CDR3 is TGTGCCAGCAGCGCCGGGACAGCCATATACGAGCAGTACTTC. Translation gives CASSAGTAIYEQYF.